The T cell receptor beta chain under discussion was sequenced for a study of T cell responses to AZD1222 COVID-19 vaccine. The CDR3 runs 14 residues. The V gene lost 0 bases and the J gene lost 9 bases, with 13 bases spanning the gap. Looked up from germline, CDR1 is LGHDT and CDR2 is YNNKEL (reference sequence). This clone was recorded a few times. The assay was immunoSEQ multiplex PCR, and TCRdb's table has in-frame clones only and misses some. The sample has 70,000 or so clones, less than 90% seen once. This chain links TRBV3-1 (or the pseudogene TRBV3-2) with TRBJ2-3; D is unclear. Sequenced material: peripheral blood, taken 28 days after the second AZD1222 dose. The receptor's source is an adult who received the AZD1222 COVID-19 vaccine. The DNA for the CDR3 is TGTGCCAGCAGCCAAGATGTTGTCGGAAGGACGCAGTATTTT. It translates to CASSQDVVGRTQYF.